The present entry profiles one TCR beta chain with its context. What it binds is unknown. Once RNA had been extracted, it was reverse transcribed into cDNA to act as the sequencing template. The data were produced by immunoSEQ multiplex PCR, yet TCRdb's version contains in-frame clones alone and is incomplete. The table has 98,000 or so clones, about 58% seen once. The source of the sample is a study of CD8+ T cells in alopecia areata. Study-wide results and caveats: Numerous expanded lesional clones remained in scalp and blood during tofacitinib.

The treatment: oral pan-JAK inhibitor, 5-10 mg twice daily. Trimming pared 4 bases from V and 4 bases from J, leaving 13 bases between. This CDR3 region has 14 residues. Per germline, CDR1 GTSNPN and CDR2 SVGIG (reference sequence). The rearrangement uses TRBV30 and TRBJ2-2; either TRBD1 or TRBD2 may fit D (5 bases each). This clonotype was obtained from a human donor with alopecia areata. The sample consisted of CD8+ T cells sorted from blood, taken at week 4, from a patient treated with tofacitinib. In DNA form, the CDR3 reads TGTGCCTGGAAGGGACCCCAGGGCACCGGGGAGCTGTTTTTT. It translates to CAWKGPQGTGELFF. Complete variable domain (other parts from reference TRBV30 and TRBJ2-2): SQTIHQWPATLVQPVGSPLSLECTVEGTSNPNLYWYRQAAGRGLQLLFYSVGIGQISSEVPQNLSASRPQDRQFILSSKKLLLSDSGFYLCAWKGPQGTGELFFGEGSRLTVL.